The rows below give T cell receptor beta chains drawn from one sample of a study of CD8+ T cells in alopecia areata. Generated by immunoSEQ multiplex PCR, the TCRdb table keeps only in-frame clones and is missing some. The sample carries under 250,000 clones, approximately 53% recorded once. The sequencing sample was made of CD8+ T cells sorted from blood. These TCRs come from a human donor in good health. Each CDR3 is given with its conserved first and last residue.

v_call	j_call	cdr3_aa
TRBV27	TRBJ2-6	CASSLGTQWANVLTF
TRBV6-1	TRBJ1-1	CATTGRVVGNTEAFF
TRBV15	TRBJ1-2	CATSSPERGGYTF
TRBV4-2	TRBJ1-5	CASSQETGHQPQHF
TRBV9	TRBJ2-5	CASSATSGGGETQYF
TRBV10-3	TRBJ2-7	CAISQPGISYEQYF
TRBV29-1	TRBJ1-2	CSVEIGGYGYTF
TRBV29-1	TRBJ1-2	CSVVEGELDGYTF
TRBV7-9	TRBJ1-1	CATLLGGEAFF
TRBV25-1	TRBJ2-3	CASSESGGRGPSTDTQYF
TRBV9	TRBJ1-2	CASSARDSYYGYTF
TRBV7-2	TRBJ1-2	CASSPRAGAASGYGYTF
TRBV25-1	TRBJ1-2	CASRGTRHGYTF
TRBV7-7	TRBJ2-5	CASSPRGQGRVTQYF
TRBV27	TRBJ2-7	CASSLSDLYEQYF
TRBV2	TRBJ2-7	CASSEVTGSSYEQYF
TRBV2	TRBJ2-7	CASSESATYEQYF
TRBV6-1	TRBJ1-5	CASRGTDYQPQHF
TRBV29-1	TRBJ1-2	CSARDLTNYGYTF
TRBV7-8	TRBJ2-1	CASSLLAGGPNEQFF
TRBV4-1	TRBJ1-1	CASSQDWAATEAFF
TRBV7-2	TRBJ2-5	CASSPNEETQYF
TRBV29-1	TRBJ2-2	CSAQGGDANTGELFF
TRBV11-2	TRBJ2-2	CASRSQDTGELFF
TRBV4-1	TRBJ2-5	CASSQTLFRGEQETQYF
TRBV5-1	TRBJ2-7	CASTGGTGSYEQYF
TRBV23-1	TRBJ1-2	CASSHSSSDPWGTGQDYGYTF
TRBV2	TRBJ2-3	CASSVGTATDTQYF
TRBV6-1	TRBJ2-1	CASSEYEGYNEQFF
TRBV7-9	TRBJ1-2	CASSLYGTDTMGDYGYTF
TRBV2	TRBJ2-7	CATREGYEQYF
TRBV5-6	TRBJ1-4	CASSMARDEKLFF
TRBV9	TRBJ1-2	CASSVAGYEGYTF
TRBV14	TRBJ2-5	CASSQDHKVQETQYF
TRBV9	TRBJ2-3	CASSDPASGGAVDTQYF
TRBV29-1	TRBJ2-7	CSVEVAGDEQYF
TRBV7-9	TRBJ1-6	CASSPGEPGLHF
TRBV27	TRBJ2-3	CASSSIAGGLLGSDTQYF
TRBV29-1	TRBJ2-6	CSVESYGNSGANVLTF
TRBV18	TRBJ2-6	CASSPPGSGANVLTF
TRBV6-6	TRBJ1-5	CASTQTGASGQPQHF
TRBV19	TRBJ2-7	CASSIRRGDEQYF
TRBV30	TRBJ1-1	CAWSVWAGGHTEAFF
TRBV2	TRBJ2-1	CASLGLAGNDEQFF
TRBV29-1	TRBJ2-2	CSVEDGSGTGELFF
TRBV4-1	TRBJ1-5	CASRGTDTSNQPQHF
TRBV2	TRBJ2-7	CASSDWDTTYEQYF
TRBV7-8	TRBJ2-4	CASSLAAGFGLGKNIQYF
TRBV18	TRBJ2-1	CASSPPGGSYNEQFF
TRBV27	TRBJ1-2	CASSSSLDSYYGYTF
TRBV9	TRBJ2-2	CASSVASTGELFF
TRBV6-6	TRBJ1-6	CASTATGGGSPLHF
TRBV29-1	TRBJ1-2	CSVTRVVGCYTF
TRBV7-9	TRBJ1-2	CASSSSGEVYGYTF
TRBV11-2	TRBJ1-4	CASSFGIGSEKLFF